The rows below give T cell receptor beta chains drawn from one sample of a study of cytomegalovirus exposure and HLA in healthy donors. Here immunoSEQ multiplex PCR was the method, and the copy in TCRdb shows in-frame clones only, minus some. The repertoire table contains approximately 120,000 clones. The sample taken for sequencing was PBMCs. The receptors were gathered from a man younger than 35 in good health and CMV-seronegative. Each CDR3 is given with its conserved first and last residue. A D gene is named only where the DNA matches it firmly.

d_gene: NA; j_gene: TRBJ2-1; v_gene: TRBV7-2; CDR3nt: TGTGCCAGCAGCCCTCGGACATTCCCGGGGGACAATGAGCAGTTCTTC; CDR3aa: CASSPRTFPGDNEQFF
d_gene: TRBD1; j_gene: TRBJ1-1; v_gene: TRBV7-3; CDR3nt: TGTGCCAGCAGCCAAGGACAGGGAACTGAAGCTTTCTTT; CDR3aa: CASSQGQGTEAFF
d_gene: NA; j_gene: TRBJ1-1; v_gene: TRBV5-1; CDR3nt: TGCGCCAGCAGCATGGGCGAGAACACTGAAGCTTTCTTT; CDR3aa: CASSMGENTEAFF
d_gene: NA; j_gene: TRBJ1-6; v_gene: TRBV6-4; CDR3nt: TGTGCCAGCAGTGACTCGGCAGGGGATAATTCACCCCTCCACTTT; CDR3aa: CASSDSAGDNSPLHF
d_gene: NA; j_gene: TRBJ2-7; v_gene: TRBV25-1; CDR3nt: TGTGCCAGCAGCCCCGGGACCTACGAGCAGTACTTC; CDR3aa: CASSPGTYEQYF
d_gene: NA; j_gene: TRBJ1-3; v_gene: TRBV5-6; CDR3nt: TGTGCCAGCAGCACCCCCGGGGCTGGAAACACCATATATTTT; CDR3aa: CASSTPGAGNTIYF
d_gene: NA; j_gene: TRBJ1-1; v_gene: TRBV5-1; CDR3nt: TGCGCCAGCAGCCCTGGGGGAGCGGGGAACACTGAAGCTTTCTTT; CDR3aa: CASSPGGAGNTEAFF
d_gene: TRBD2; j_gene: TRBJ2-7; v_gene: TRBV7-9; CDR3nt: TGTGCCAGCAGCGTCCGGACTAGCTCTTCCAACGAGCAGTACTTC; CDR3aa: CASSVRTSSSNEQYF
d_gene: NA; j_gene: TRBJ1-6; v_gene: TRBV7-9; CDR3nt: TGTGCCAGCAGCTACCCTTCGGGGGGGGGTGCTTCACCCCTCCACTTT; CDR3aa: CASSYPSGGGASPLHF
d_gene: NA; j_gene: TRBJ2-7; v_gene: TRBV6-1; CDR3nt: TGTGCCAGCAGCCAGGGTAGAGTGTACGAGCAGTACTTC; CDR3aa: CASSQGRVYEQYF
d_gene: NA; j_gene: TRBJ1-4; v_gene: TRBV4-2; CDR3nt: TGTGCCAGCAGCCAAGGGGCTGACTTTCGCGGGGGGGAAAAACTGTTTTTT; CDR3aa: CASSQGADFRGGEKLFF